This T cell receptor (beta chain) was identified in a study of T cells after yellow fever vaccination. The CDR3 consists of 15 residues. Trimming cost V 0 bases and J 5 bases; bases outside gene matches: 6. The germline gives CDR1 LNHNV, CDR2 YYDKDF (reference sequence). This clonotype was observed many times. No antigen is known for it. A single record per CDR3 protein comes from TCRdb applying MiXCR to the 5' RACE reads. The sample consists of 310,000 or so distinct CDR3 sequences, around 3.6% of them appearing once. Study conclusions and caveats: Reappearing after the booster were most of the clones from primary vaccination (less than 98% CD4, 85% to 90% CD8). The appearance of a small share of clonotypes in both CD4 and CD8 compartments was observed.

The sequencing here drew on PBMCs, taken on the day of the yellow fever booster vaccination. The chain couples TRBV15 to TRBJ2-7; 8 bases line up with TRBD2. This receptor was obtained from a man between 18 and 35 years old who received the YFV17D yellow fever vaccine. DNA of the CDR3: TGTGCCACCAGCAGAGATCTCGGGACTAGGAACGAGCAGTACGTC. Protein: CATSRDLGTRNEQYV.